This entry describes one T cell receptor beta chain. Its cognate antigen is unknown. The data stem from a study of cytomegalovirus exposure and HLA in healthy donors. 13 Jbeta primers and 60 Vbeta primers were used for the PCR. Assay used: immunoSEQ multiplex PCR; TCRdb lists only in-frame clones, some missing. The profile covers about 110,000 clones, with approximately 83% appearing a single time and approximately 1.8% taken by the ten largest. Broader study findings: Presence/absence analyses assumed roughly uniform sequencing depth across donors. Reported performance of the classifier showed diagnosis of cytomegalovirus status with high specificity and sensitivity. Compared with the approximately 680-donor mean, an Asian-associated ancestry cluster reportedly had fewer N-insertions, according to a later analysis. Most TCR sequences showed up rarely, but some public TCRs showed up in many donors.

Losses at the gene ends were 9 bases for V and 5 bases for J; bases not matched to a gene: 10. CDR3 length: 13 amino acids. CDR1 is MDHEN, CDR2 SYDVKM, per germline. The specimen was PBMCs. This receptor was obtained from a man between 35 and 55 years old in good health and CMV-seronegative. The chain recombines TRBV28 with TRBJ2-7, with 7 bases fitting TRBD1. CDR3 amino acids: CASHRGFLNEQYF. The CDR3 DNA is TGTGCCAGTCACAGGGGTTTCCTTAACGAGCAGTACTTC.